This record covers a single T cell receptor beta chain. What this receptor recognizes is not known. Per-nucleotide qualities are absent, and no much larger clonotype sits a single base away. Trimming removed 5 bases from V and 8 bases from J; the gene matches leave 9 bases unexplained. The germline V gene encodes CDR1 SGHNT and CDR2 YENEEA. The cysteine opens and the phenylalanine closes a CDR3 of 14 amino acids. Only CDR3 DNA remains: 42 bases, in frame from the first base. One collaborating source in Seattle enrolled patients during active infection and followed them longitudinally through the course of disease. The collaborating institutions used their own protocols to collect whole blood in K2EDTA tubes. For TCRbeta analysis, collaborators shipped samples in one of three forms: frozen whole blood, isolated PBMCs, or DNA extracted from either of those sample types. TCRbeta CDR3 regions were amplified from genomic DNA using the immunoSEQ Assay, a bias-controlled multiplex PCR. The paper's processing steps were these. Nucleated cell counts per sample were estimated from amplification of reference gene primers within the assay. To quantify the absolute abundance of each unique TCRbeta CDR3 rearrangement, sequence reads were collapsed and filtered. Productive Simpson clonality was computed per sample as the square root of Simpson's diversity index over productive rearrangements. Here the immuneACCESS table is served through TCRdb, limited to in-frame sequences with V and J called. Missing clones are a known gap in these copies; in checked studies unresolved V genes cover under half, and the rest lacks a known reason. That table furnishes V, J and clone size, whereas the DNA furnished D and trimming. The sample table holds some 110,000 clones, of which around 70% were seen once. The ten largest clones add up to around 6% of the sample.

The data belong to a study of blood T cell repertoires in COVID-19 (dated by TCRdb to 2018 to 2020). Regarding the study in general: Samples covering the acute and convalescent phases of COVID-19 were provided by collaborators in the United States, Italy and Spain. The sample metadata nearly always contained a de-identified subject ID, COVID-19 status, age in years and sex. The repertoires were released in a freely available public database intended as a resource for research on the immune response to SARS-CoV-2. Where available, HLA class I and class II types were taken from metadata supplied by the sample provider and were not determined by assay-based typing. Samples were obtained from the ongoing ImmuneRACE study (first 160 participants) and from roughly 1,300 subjects provided by 6 global collaborators. Subjects who had been exposed to COVID-19, were actively infected with it, or had recovered from it provided the deeply sampled blood TCRbeta repertoires that made up the dataset. The prospective study material was composed of cDNA or gDNA derived from T cells, B-cell-depleted T cells, or PBMCs.

Beyond this particular receptor, the publication reports: The amount of clinical and demographic metadata varied by source and participant and was provided uncurated.

This receptor was obtained from a man of 80 years or more with COVID-19, enrolled during active disease. The receptor chain draws on TRBV11-3 and TRBJ2-1, and 7 junctional nucleotides match TRBD1. The source material was peripheral blood. The sequence in DNA is TGTGCCAGCAGCATACACAGGGGTGTCGATGAGCAGTTCTTC. It translates as CASSIHRGVDEQFF.